One sample yielded the 10 T cell receptor beta chains listed below, sequenced in a study of control samples from healthy donors and cancer patients. Some clones are missing from TCRdb's copy, which holds only in-frame ones; the method was immunoSEQ multiplex PCR. The data show 85,000 to 110,000 clones, around 88% seen once. Input material: PBMCs. All receptors derive from a man aged 60 to 69 with lung cancer.

This chain connects TRBV2 to TRBJ1-5; TRBD1 might be the D (6 bases). Germline loops: CDR1 SNHLY, CDR2 FYNNEI. The ends were cut back, 8 bases at V and 3 bases at J, with 11 bases in the middle. The CDR3 loop spans 13 amino acids. The DNA of the CDR3 is TGTGCCAGCGGCGGACAGCTCAATCAGCCCCAGCATTTT. Translation gives CASGGQLNQPQHF.

The chain couples TRBV6-6 to TRBJ2-3; D is perhaps TRBD2 (5 bases). The CDR3 runs 13 residues. The germline V gene has CDR1 MNHNY and CDR2 SVGAGI (reference sequence). The germline V and J ends were trimmed by 2 bases and 4 bases, with 7 bases remaining between them. Here the CDR3 DNA reads TGTGCCAGCAGTTACGGAGGTTCAGATACGCAGTATTTT. It yields the protein CASSYGGSDTQYF.

The rearrangement uses TRBV5-1 and TRBJ2-2; D gene ambiguous. With 1 base removed from V and 5 bases from J, the gap between germline ends came to 15 bases. The CDR3 extends over 16 amino acids. CDR1 SGHRS and CDR2 YFSETQ come from the germline V gene. CDR3 DNA sequence: TGCGCCAGCAGCTTGTTCGACCTTAGAGGAACCGGGGAGCTGTTTTTT. Encoded protein: CASSLFDLRGTGELFF.

The rearrangement joins TRBV6-5 to TRBJ1-6; perhaps TRBD1 as D (6 bases). Germline V CDR1 and CDR2: MNHEY, SVGAGI. This CDR3 has 16 residues. V was shortened by 2 bases and J by 7 bases, with 15 bases between the two germline ends. The CDR3, as DNA: TGTGCCAGCAGTTACGGGGAGGGGGGAGCAAATTCACCCCTCCACTTT. It yields the protein CASSYGEGGANSPLHF.

The genes are TRBV9 and TRBJ1-5, with D maybe TRBD1 (5 bases). This CDR3 spans 15 amino acids. The V and J ends lost 0 bases and 2 bases respectively, with 9 bases between them. Germline CDR1 reads SGDLS; CDR2 reads YYNGEE. In DNA, the CDR3 is TGTGCCAGCAGCGTAGACGGGGGTGGCAATCAGCCCCAGCATTTT. The encoded protein is CASSVDGGGNQPQHF.

The chain joins TRBV18 to TRBJ1-1, with a possible D match to TRBD1 (6 bases). This CDR3 spans 14 amino acids. The V gene lost 3 bases and the J gene lost 1 base, with 9 bases spanning the gap. Germline CDR1 reads KGHSH; CDR2 reads LQKENI. CDR3 DNA: TGTGCCAGCTCACCGACACAGGGGAACACTGAAGCTTTCTTT. It encodes CASSPTQGNTEAFF.

The chain is built from TRBV6-6 and TRBJ2-5; D is possibly TRBD1 (7 bases). The germline V and J ends were trimmed by 4 bases and 5 bases, with 11 bases remaining between them. CDR1 MNHNY and CDR2 SVGAGI come from the germline V gene (reference sequence). The CDR3 contains 13 residues. This chain's CDR3 is CASSSPGGETQYF. CDR3 DNA: TGTGCCAGCAGTTCCCCAGGGGGGGAGACCCAGTACTTC.

This sequence joins TRBV10-3 and TRBJ2-1; 9 nucleotides line up with TRBD1. The length of the CDR3 is 16 residues. V lost 2 bases, J lost 4 bases, and 6 bases stayed unmatched. The germline gives CDR1 ENHRY, CDR2 SYGVKD. The CDR3 here is CAISEGLGQGYNEQFF. The CDR3 DNA reads TGTGCCATCAGTGAGGGTTTGGGACAGGGATACAATGAGCAGTTCTTC.

This chain joins TRBV10-2 and TRBJ1-2; TRBD1 might be the D (5 bases). This CDR3 is built from 15 residues. Trimming took off 0 bases at V and 3 bases at J, with 11 bases between the two ends. Germline V gene sequence: CDR1 WSHSY, CDR2 SAAADI. This CDR3 is CASSESGTEHYGYTF. The DNA for the CDR3 is TGCGCCAGCAGTGAGTCCGGGACCGAACACTATGGCTACACCTTC.

V is TRBV9 and J is TRBJ1-1; D possibly corresponds to TRBD1 (5 bases). With 0 bases removed from V and 7 bases from J, the gap between germline ends came to 10 bases. Looked up from germline, CDR1 is SGDLS and CDR2 is YYNGEE. The CDR3 has 13 residues. CDR3 in DNA: TGTGCCAGCAGCGTAGTGGGGGAGGATGAAGCTTTCTTT. It codes for CASSVVGEDEAFF.